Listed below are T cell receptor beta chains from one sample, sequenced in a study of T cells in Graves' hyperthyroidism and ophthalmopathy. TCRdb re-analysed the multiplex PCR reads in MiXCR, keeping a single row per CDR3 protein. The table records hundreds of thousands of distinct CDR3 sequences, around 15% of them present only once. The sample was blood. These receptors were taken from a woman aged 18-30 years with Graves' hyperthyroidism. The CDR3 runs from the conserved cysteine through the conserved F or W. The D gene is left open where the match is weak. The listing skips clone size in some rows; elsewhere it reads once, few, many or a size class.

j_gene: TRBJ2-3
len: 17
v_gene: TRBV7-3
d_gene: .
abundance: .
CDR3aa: CASSLTGGRERTDTQYF
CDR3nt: TGTGCCAGCAGCTTAACAGGGGGGCGCGAGCGCACAGATACGCAGTATTTT

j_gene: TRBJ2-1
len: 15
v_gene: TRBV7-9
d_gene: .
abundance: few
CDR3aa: CASSLAGNSYNEQFF
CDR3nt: TGTGCCAGCAGCTTAGCGGGTAACAGCTACAATGAGCAGTTCTTC

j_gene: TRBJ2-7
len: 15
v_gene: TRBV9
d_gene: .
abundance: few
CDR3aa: CASSVGDTARYEQYF
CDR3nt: TGTGCCAGCAGCGTAGGGGACACAGCCCGCTACGAGCAGTACTTC

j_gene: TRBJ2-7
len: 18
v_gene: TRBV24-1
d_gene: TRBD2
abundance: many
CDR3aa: CATSDGTSGRLSTYEQYF
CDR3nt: TGTGCCACCAGTGATGGGACTAGCGGGAGGCTTAGCACCTACGAGCAGTACTTC

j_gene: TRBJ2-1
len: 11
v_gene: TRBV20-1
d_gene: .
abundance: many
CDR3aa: CSASGLNEQFF
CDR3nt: TGCAGTGCTAGTGGCCTCAATGAGCAGTTCTTC

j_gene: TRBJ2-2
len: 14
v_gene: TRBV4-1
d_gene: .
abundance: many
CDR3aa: CASSQDLITGELFF
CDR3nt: TGCGCCAGCAGCCAAGATCTAATCACCGGGGAGCTGTTTTTT

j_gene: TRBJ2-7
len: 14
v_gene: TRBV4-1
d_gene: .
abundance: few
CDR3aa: CASSQDGKGYEQYF
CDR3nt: TGCGCCAGCAGCCAAGATGGGAAGGGCTACGAGCAGTACTTC

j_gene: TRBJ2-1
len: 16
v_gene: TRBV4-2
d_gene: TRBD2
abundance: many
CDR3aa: CASSRDPFSGRNEQFF
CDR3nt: TGTGCCAGCAGCCGAGACCCTTTCAGCGGGAGGAATGAGCAGTTCTTC

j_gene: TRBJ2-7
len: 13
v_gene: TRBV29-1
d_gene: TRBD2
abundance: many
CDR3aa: CSVLTSGGYEQYF
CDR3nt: TGCAGCGTGCTGACTAGCGGCGGCTACGAGCAGTACTTC

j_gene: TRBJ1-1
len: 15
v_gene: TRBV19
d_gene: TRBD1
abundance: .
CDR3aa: CASSKRTGGDTEAFF
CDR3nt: TGTGCCAGTAGTAAGCGGACAGGGGGGGACACTGAAGCTTTCTTT

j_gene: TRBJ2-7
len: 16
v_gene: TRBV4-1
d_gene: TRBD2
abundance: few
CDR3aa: CASSQVEGGRNYEQYF
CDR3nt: TGCGCCAGCAGCCAAGTGGAGGGCGGGAGGAATTACGAGCAGTACTTC

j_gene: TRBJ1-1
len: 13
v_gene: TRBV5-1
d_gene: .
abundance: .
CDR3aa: CASSLAGETEAFF
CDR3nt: TGCGCCAGCAGCTTGGCCGGGGAAACTGAAGCTTTCTTT

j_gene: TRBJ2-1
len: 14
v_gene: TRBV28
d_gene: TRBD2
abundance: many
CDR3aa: CASGKTSAYNEQFF
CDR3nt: TGTGCCAGCGGTAAGACTAGCGCTTACAATGAGCAGTTCTTC

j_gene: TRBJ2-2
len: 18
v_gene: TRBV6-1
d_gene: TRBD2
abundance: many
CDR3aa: CASSAGTRGSGDTGELFF
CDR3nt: TGTGCCAGCAGTGCCGGGACTAGAGGTTCGGGGGACACCGGGGAGCTGTTTTTT

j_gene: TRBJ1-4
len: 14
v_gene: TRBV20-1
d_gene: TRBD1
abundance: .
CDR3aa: CSASFRTGAEKLFF
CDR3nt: TGCAGTGCTAGTTTCCGGACAGGGGCGGAAAAACTGTTTTTT

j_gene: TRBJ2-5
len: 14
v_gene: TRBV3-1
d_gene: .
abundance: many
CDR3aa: CASSHEGKQETQYF
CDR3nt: TGTGCCAGCAGCCACGAGGGCAAACAAGAGACCCAGTACTTC

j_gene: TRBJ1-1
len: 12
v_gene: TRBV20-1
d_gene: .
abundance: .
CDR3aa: CSAHHRNTEAFF
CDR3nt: TGCAGTGCACATCACAGGAACACTGAAGCTTTCTTT

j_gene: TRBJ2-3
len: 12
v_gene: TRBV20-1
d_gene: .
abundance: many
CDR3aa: CSARPLHNTQYF
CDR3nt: TGCAGTGCCCGACCCCTACACAATACGCAGTATTTT

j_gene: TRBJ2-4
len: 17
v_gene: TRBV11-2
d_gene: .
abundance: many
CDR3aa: CASSSRLLTEAKNIQYF
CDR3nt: TGTGCCAGCAGCTCCCGGCTCCTCACGGAGGCCAAAAACATTCAGTACTTC

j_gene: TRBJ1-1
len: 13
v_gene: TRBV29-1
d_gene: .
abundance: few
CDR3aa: CSVGDGGYTEAFF
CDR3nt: TGCAGCGTCGGGGATGGTGGGTACACTGAAGCTTTCTTT

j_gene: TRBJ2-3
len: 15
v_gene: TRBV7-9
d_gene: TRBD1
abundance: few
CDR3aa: CASSWDRGSTDTQYF
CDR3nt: TGTGCCAGCAGCTGGGACAGGGGAAGCACAGATACGCAGTATTTT

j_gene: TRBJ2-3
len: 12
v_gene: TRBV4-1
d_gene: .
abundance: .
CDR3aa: CASSQAETPVYF
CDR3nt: TGCGCCAGCAGCCAAGCTGAGACCCCGGTGTATTTT

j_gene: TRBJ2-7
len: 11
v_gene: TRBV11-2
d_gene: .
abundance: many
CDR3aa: CASSLHTEQYF
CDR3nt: TGTGCCAGCAGCCTCCATACGGAGCAGTACTTC

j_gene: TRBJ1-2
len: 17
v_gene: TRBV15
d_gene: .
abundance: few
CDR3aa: CATSRDRQPDSNYGYTF
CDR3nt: TGTGCCACCAGCAGAGATCGTCAGCCAGACAGTAACTATGGCTACACCTTC

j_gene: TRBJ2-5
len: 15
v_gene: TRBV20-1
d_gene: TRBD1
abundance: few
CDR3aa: CSARGPRQGQETQYF
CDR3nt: TGCAGTGCTAGAGGTCCTAGACAGGGCCAAGAGACCCAGTACTTC

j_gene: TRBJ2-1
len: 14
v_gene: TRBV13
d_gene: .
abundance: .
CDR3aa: CASSLGGYISEQFF
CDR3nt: TGTGCCAGCAGCTTAGGGGGGTACATTAGTGAGCAGTTCTTC

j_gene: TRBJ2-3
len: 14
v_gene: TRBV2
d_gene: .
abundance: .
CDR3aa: CASSRKAGADTQYF
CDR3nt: TGTGCCAGCAGTAGAAAAGCAGGGGCAGATACGCAGTATTTT

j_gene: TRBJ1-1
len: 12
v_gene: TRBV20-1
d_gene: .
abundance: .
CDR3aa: CSARLWGTEAFF
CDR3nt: TGCAGTGCTAGGCTCTGGGGGACTGAAGCTTTCTTT

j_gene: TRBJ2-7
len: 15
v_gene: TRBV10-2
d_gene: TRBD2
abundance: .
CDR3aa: CASSVVSGSGYEQYF
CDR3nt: TGCGCCAGCAGTGTGGTTAGCGGGAGTGGATACGAGCAGTACTTC

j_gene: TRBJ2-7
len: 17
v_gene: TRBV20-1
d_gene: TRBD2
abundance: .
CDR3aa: CSARGSGTSGSGYEQYF
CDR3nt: TGCAGTGCTAGAGGATCCGGGACTAGCGGTTCCGGCTACGAGCAGTACTTC

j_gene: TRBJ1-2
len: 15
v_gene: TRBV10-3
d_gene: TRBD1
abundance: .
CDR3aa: CAISDRTGGSYGYTF
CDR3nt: TGTGCCATCAGTGACCGGACAGGGGGAAGCTATGGCTACACCTTC

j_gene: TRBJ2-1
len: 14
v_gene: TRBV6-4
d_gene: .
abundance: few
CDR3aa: CASSPLTSSNEQFF
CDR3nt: TGTGCCAGCAGTCCTCTTACTAGCTCCAATGAGCAGTTCTTC

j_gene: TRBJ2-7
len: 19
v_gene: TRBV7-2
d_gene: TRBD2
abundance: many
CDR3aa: CASSLVSASGRWGPYEQYF
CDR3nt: TGTGCCAGCAGCTTAGTGTCGGCTAGCGGGAGGTGGGGGCCCTACGAGCAGTACTTC

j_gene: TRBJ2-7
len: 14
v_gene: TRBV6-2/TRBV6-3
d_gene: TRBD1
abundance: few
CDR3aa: CASSQSRGHQEQYF
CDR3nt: TGTGCCAGCTCGCAGAGCAGGGGGCATCAAGAGCAGTACTTC

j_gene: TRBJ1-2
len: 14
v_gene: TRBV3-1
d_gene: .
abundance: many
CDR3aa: CASSQGNTNYGYTF
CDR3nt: TGTGCCAGCAGCCAAGGAAACACCAACTATGGCTACACCTTC

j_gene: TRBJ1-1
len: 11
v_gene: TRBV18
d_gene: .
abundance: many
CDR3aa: CASSENTEAFF
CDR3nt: TGTGCCAGCAGTGAGAACACTGAAGCTTTCTTT

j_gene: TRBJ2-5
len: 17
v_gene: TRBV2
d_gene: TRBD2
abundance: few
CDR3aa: CASSAFSGRVIVETQYF
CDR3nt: TGTGCCAGCAGTGCCTTTAGCGGGAGGGTGATTGTGGAGACCCAGTACTTC

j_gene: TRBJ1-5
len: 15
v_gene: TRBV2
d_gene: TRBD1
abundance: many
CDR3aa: CASSPRDSGNQPQHF
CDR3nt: TGTGCCAGCAGCCCCCGGGACAGTGGCAATCAGCCCCAGCATTTT

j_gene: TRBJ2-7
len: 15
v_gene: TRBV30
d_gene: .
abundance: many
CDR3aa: CAWNHRFGGLYEQYF
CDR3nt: TGTGCCTGGAACCATCGCTTTGGGGGACTCTACGAGCAGTACTTC

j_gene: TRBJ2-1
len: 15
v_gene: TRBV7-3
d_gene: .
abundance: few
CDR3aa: CASSRSIVSYNEQFF
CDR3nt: TGTGCCAGCTCCCGTAGTATCGTCTCCTACAATGAGCAGTTCTTC

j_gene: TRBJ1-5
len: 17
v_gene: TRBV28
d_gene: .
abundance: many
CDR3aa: CASSSLPGRGRNQPQHF
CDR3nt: TGTGCCAGCAGTTCACTCCCGGGACGGGGACGAAATCAGCCCCAGCATTTT

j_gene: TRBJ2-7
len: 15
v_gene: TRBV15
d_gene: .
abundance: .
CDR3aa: CATSKGGGGNYEQYF
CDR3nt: TGTGCCACCAGCAAGGGGGGAGGGGGAAACTACGAGCAGTACTTC

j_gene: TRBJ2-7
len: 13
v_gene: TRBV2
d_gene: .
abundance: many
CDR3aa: CASRARESYEQYF
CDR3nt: TGTGCCAGCAGGGCCAGGGAAAGCTACGAGCAGTACTTC

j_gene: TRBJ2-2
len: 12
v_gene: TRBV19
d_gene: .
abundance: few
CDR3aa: CASSASTGELFF
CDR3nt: TGTGCGTCTAGCGCATCAACCGGGGAGCTGTTTTTT

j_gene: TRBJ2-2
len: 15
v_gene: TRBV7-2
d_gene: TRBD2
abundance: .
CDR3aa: CASSILAGGPGELFF
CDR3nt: TGTGCCAGCAGCATCCTAGCGGGAGGTCCCGGGGAGCTGTTTTTT

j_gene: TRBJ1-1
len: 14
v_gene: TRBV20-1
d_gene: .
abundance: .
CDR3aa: CSARDHWGYTEAFF
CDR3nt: TGCAGTGCTAGAGATCATTGGGGATACACTGAAGCTTTCTTT

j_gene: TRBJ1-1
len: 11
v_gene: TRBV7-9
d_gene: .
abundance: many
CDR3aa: CASSLSTEAFF
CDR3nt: TGTGCCAGCAGTTTGTCCACTGAAGCTTTCTTT

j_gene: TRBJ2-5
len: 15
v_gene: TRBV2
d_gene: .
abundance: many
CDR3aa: CASSEALGGQETQYF
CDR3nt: TGTGCCAGCAGTGAAGCGCTTGGCGGTCAAGAGACCCAGTACTTC

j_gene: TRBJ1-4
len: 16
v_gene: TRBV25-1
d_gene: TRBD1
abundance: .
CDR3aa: CASSAPPGQGDEKLFF
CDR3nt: TGTGCCAGCAGTGCCCCACCGGGACAGGGAGATGAAAAACTGTTTTTT

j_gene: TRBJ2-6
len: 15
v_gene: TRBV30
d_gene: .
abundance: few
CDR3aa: CAWSDGNGRANVLTF
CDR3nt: TGTGCCTGGAGTGACGGTAACGGGCGGGCCAACGTCCTGACTTTC

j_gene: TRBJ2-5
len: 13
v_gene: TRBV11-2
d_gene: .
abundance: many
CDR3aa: CASRGPIQETQYF
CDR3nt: TGTGCCAGTAGGGGACCAATCCAAGAGACCCAGTACTTC

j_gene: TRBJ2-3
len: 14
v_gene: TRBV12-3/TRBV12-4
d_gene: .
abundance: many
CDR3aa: CASSPLDAGDTQYF
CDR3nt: TGTGCCAGCAGTCCCCTTGACGCGGGGGATACGCAGTATTTT

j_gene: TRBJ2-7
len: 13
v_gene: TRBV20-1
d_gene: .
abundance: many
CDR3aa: CSAIVESSYEQYF
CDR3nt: TGCAGTGCTATAGTGGAGTCCTCCTACGAGCAGTACTTC